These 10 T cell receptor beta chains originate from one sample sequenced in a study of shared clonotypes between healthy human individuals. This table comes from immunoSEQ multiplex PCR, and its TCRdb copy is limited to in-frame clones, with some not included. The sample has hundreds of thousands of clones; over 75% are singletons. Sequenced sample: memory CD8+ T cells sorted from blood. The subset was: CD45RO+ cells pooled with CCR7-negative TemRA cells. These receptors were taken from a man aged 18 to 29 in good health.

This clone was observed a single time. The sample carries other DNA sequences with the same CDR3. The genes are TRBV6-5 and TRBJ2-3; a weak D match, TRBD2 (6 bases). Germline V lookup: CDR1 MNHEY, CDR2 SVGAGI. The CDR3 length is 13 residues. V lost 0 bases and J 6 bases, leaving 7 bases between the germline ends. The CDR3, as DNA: TGTGCCAGCAGTTACTCGGAGGGCGATACGCAGTATTTT. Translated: CASSYSEGDTQYF.

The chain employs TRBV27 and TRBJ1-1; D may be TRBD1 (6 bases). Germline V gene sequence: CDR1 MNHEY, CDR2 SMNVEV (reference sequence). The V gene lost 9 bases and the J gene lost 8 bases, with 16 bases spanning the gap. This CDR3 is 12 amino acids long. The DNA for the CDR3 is TGTGCCAGTCGGCCGGGACACCAAGAAGCTTTCTTT. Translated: CASRPGHQEAFF.

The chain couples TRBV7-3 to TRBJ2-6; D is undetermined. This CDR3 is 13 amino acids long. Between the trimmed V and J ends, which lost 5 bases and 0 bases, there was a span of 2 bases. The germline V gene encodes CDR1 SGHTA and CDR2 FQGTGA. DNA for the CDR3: TGTGCCAGCAGCCCCTCTGGGGCCAACGTCCTGACTTTC. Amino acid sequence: CASSPSGANVLTF. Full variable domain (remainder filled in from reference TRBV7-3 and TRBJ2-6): GAGVSQTPSNKVTEKGKYVELRCDPISGHTALYWYRQSLGQGPEFLIYFQGTGAADDSGLPNDRFFAVRPEGSVSTLKIQRTERGDSAVYLCASSPSGANVLTFGAGSRLTVL.

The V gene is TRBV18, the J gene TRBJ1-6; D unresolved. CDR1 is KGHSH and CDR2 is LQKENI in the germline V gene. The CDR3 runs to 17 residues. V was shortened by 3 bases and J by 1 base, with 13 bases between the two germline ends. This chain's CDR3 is CASSPTIGESYNSPLHF. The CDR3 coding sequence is TGTGCCAGCTCACCTACCATCGGGGAGTCCTATAATTCACCCCTCCACTTT.

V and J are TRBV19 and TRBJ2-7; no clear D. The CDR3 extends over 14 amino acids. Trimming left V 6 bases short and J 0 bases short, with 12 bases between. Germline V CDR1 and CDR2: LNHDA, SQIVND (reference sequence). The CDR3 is CASSPKSTSYEQYF. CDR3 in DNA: TGTGCCAGTAGCCCCAAGTCCACCTCCTACGAGCAGTACTTC.

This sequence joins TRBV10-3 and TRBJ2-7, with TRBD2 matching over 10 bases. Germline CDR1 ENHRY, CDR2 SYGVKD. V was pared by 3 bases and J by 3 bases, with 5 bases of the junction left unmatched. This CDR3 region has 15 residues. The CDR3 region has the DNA TGTGCCATCAGTGATACTAGCGGGAATGTCTACGAGCAGTACTTC. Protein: CAISDTSGNVYEQYF.

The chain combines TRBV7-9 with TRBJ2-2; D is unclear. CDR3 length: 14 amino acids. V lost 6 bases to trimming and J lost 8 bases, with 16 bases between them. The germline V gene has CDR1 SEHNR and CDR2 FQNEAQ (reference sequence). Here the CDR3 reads CASRHINLDGELFF. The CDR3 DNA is TGTGCCAGCAGACATATCAACTTAGATGGGGAGCTGTTTTTT.

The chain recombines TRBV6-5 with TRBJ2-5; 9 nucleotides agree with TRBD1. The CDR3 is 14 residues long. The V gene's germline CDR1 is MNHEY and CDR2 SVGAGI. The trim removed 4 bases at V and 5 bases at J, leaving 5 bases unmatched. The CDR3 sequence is CASSWTGAGETQYF. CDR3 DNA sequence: TGTGCCAGCAGTTGGACAGGGGCAGGGGAGACCCAGTACTTC.

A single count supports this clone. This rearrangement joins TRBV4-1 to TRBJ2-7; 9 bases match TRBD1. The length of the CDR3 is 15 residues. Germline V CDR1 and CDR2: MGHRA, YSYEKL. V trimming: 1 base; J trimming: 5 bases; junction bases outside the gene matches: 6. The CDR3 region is CASSQARDRDHEQYF. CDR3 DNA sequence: TGCGCCAGCAGCCAAGCCAGGGACAGGGACCACGAGCAGTACTTC.

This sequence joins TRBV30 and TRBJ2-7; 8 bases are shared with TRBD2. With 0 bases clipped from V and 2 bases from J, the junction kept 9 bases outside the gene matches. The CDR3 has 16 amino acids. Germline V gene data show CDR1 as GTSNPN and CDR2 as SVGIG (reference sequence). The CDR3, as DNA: TGTGCCTGGAGTGTAGGTCCTAGCGGGTTACCCTACGAGCAGTACTTC. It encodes CAWSVGPSGLPYEQYF.